The entry below gives a single T cell receptor beta chain sequence along with its context. Antigen: not known. V was shortened by 0 bases and J by 3 bases, with 9 bases between the two germline ends. The CDR3 is 15 amino acids. Per the germline V gene, CDR1 is LGHNA and CDR2 is YNFKEQ. Produced via immunoSEQ multiplex PCR; TCRdb's table is partial and in-frame only. The top ten hold about 1.9% of the sample, which has about 150,000 clones, about 92% seen once. This specimen comes from a study of T cell responses to AZD1222 COVID-19 vaccine. Study results and limitations: Most donors were white British and more were female, and clonal diversity was possibly underestimated. Reportedly, nearly half the spike-specific TCRs target unmutated variant regions.

The sequence derives from an adult in good health. The sample consisted of peripheral blood, taken on day 0 of AZD1222 vaccination. This chain connects TRBV4-2 to TRBJ2-1; maybe TRBD2 (5 bases). The CDR3 is CASSQEKRNYNEQFF. The CDR3 nucleotides read TGTGCCAGCAGCCAAGAGAAGCGGAACTACAATGAGCAGTTCTTC.